This T cell receptor beta chain was captured by sequencing in a study of CD8 T cells in ankylosing spondylitis. As regards this clonotype: As yet, its antigen is unknown.

Overall study results and limits: Earlier authors reported some of these motif variants in reactive arthritis synovial fluid and blood. Ankylosing spondylitis blood seemed to carry a telltale TCR beta motif made of eight highly homologous variants.

TCRdb analysed the 5' RACE reads with MiXCR anew, one entry per CDR3 protein. The table lists roughly 470,000 distinct CDR3 sequences, about 25% of them singletons. The germline gives CDR1 SGHTA, CDR2 FQGNSA. The CDR3 spans 14 residues. V was trimmed by 3 bases and J by 6 bases, leaving 12 bases between them. This TCR was sampled from a male donor with ankylosing spondylitis. The chain is built from TRBV7-2 and TRBJ1-5; the D gene is possibly TRBD1 (6 bases). Sequenced material: blood, either unsorted or a sorted T cell fraction (not recorded which). CDR3 DNA: TGTGCCAGCAGCTTTCGGGGGGCCGGTCAGCCCCAGCATTTT. Encoded protein: CASSFRGAGQPQHF.